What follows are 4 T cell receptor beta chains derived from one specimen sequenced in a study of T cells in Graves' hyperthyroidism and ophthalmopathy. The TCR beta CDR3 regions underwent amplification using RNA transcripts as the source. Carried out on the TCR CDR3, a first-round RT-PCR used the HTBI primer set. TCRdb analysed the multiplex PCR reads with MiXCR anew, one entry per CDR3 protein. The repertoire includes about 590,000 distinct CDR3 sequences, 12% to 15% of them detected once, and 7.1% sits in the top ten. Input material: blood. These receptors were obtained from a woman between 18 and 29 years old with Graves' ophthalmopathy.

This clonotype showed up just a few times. CDR3: CSARDILAGITDTQYF. Here the CDR3 DNA reads TGCAGTGCTAGAGATATCCTAGCGGGAATCACAGATACGCAGTATTTT. This chain uses TRBV20-1 with TRBJ2-3; the match to TRBD2 covers 9 bases. J gave up 2 bases and V 0 bases, and 6 bases lay outside the gene matches. Germline loops: CDR1 DFQATT, CDR2 SNEGSKA (reference sequence). CDR3 length: 16 residues.

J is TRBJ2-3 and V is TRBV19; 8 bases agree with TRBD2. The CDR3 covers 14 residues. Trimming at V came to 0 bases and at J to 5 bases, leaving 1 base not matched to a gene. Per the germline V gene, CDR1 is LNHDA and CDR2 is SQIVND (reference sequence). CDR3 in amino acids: CASSIDLAGDTQYF. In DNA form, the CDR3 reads TGTGCCAGTAGTATAGATCTAGCGGGAGATACGCAGTATTTT.

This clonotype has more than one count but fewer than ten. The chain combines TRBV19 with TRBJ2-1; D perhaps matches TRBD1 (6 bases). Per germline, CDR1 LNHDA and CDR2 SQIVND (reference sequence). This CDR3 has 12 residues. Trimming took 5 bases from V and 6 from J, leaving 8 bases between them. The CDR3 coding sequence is TGTGCCAGTAGTCAGGGGTTCAATGAGCAGTTCTTC. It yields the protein CASSQGFNEQFF.

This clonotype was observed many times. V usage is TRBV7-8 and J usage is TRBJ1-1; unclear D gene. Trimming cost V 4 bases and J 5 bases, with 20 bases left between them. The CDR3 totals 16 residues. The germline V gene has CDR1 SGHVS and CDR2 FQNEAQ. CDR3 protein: CASSYTALIGRTEAFF. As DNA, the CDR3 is TGTGCCAGCAGCTACACTGCGCTCATAGGGAGAACTGAAGCTTTCTTT. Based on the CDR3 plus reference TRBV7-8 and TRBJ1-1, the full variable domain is GAGVSQSPRYKVAKRGQDVALRCDPISGHVSLFWYQQALGQGPEFLTYFQNEAQLDKSGLPSDRFFAERPEGSVSTLKIQRTQQEDSAVYLCASSYTALIGRTEAFFGQGTRLTVV.